The T cell receptor (beta chain) described here comes from a study of blood T cells in healthy people across ages. Total RNA extraction produced at least 5.5 micrograms (per sample) for the study. This clonotype was seen a few times. The CDR3 contains 15 residues. Germline values: CDR1 ENHRY, CDR2 SYGVKD. Trimming pared 3 bases from V and 0 bases from J, leaving 10 bases between. Combining a sample-barcoded 5' primer with a J-beta primer mix, a second PCR ran for roughly 7 to 12 cycles. Each cDNA molecule, via a template-switch adaptor with 12 random nucleotides, was tagged. One entry per CDR3 protein results from TCRdb running MiXCR on the 5' RACE reads. In the table there are about 1.1 million distinct CDR3 sequences, around two fifths of which are singletons.

The chain employs TRBV10-3 and TRBJ2-3; D is unclear. This TCR derives from a man aged 18-30 years in good health. Sequencing was performed on blood. The CDR3 is CAISDRVSSTDTQYF. As DNA, the CDR3 is TGTGCCATCAGTGATCGTGTATCTAGCACAGATACGCAGTATTTT.